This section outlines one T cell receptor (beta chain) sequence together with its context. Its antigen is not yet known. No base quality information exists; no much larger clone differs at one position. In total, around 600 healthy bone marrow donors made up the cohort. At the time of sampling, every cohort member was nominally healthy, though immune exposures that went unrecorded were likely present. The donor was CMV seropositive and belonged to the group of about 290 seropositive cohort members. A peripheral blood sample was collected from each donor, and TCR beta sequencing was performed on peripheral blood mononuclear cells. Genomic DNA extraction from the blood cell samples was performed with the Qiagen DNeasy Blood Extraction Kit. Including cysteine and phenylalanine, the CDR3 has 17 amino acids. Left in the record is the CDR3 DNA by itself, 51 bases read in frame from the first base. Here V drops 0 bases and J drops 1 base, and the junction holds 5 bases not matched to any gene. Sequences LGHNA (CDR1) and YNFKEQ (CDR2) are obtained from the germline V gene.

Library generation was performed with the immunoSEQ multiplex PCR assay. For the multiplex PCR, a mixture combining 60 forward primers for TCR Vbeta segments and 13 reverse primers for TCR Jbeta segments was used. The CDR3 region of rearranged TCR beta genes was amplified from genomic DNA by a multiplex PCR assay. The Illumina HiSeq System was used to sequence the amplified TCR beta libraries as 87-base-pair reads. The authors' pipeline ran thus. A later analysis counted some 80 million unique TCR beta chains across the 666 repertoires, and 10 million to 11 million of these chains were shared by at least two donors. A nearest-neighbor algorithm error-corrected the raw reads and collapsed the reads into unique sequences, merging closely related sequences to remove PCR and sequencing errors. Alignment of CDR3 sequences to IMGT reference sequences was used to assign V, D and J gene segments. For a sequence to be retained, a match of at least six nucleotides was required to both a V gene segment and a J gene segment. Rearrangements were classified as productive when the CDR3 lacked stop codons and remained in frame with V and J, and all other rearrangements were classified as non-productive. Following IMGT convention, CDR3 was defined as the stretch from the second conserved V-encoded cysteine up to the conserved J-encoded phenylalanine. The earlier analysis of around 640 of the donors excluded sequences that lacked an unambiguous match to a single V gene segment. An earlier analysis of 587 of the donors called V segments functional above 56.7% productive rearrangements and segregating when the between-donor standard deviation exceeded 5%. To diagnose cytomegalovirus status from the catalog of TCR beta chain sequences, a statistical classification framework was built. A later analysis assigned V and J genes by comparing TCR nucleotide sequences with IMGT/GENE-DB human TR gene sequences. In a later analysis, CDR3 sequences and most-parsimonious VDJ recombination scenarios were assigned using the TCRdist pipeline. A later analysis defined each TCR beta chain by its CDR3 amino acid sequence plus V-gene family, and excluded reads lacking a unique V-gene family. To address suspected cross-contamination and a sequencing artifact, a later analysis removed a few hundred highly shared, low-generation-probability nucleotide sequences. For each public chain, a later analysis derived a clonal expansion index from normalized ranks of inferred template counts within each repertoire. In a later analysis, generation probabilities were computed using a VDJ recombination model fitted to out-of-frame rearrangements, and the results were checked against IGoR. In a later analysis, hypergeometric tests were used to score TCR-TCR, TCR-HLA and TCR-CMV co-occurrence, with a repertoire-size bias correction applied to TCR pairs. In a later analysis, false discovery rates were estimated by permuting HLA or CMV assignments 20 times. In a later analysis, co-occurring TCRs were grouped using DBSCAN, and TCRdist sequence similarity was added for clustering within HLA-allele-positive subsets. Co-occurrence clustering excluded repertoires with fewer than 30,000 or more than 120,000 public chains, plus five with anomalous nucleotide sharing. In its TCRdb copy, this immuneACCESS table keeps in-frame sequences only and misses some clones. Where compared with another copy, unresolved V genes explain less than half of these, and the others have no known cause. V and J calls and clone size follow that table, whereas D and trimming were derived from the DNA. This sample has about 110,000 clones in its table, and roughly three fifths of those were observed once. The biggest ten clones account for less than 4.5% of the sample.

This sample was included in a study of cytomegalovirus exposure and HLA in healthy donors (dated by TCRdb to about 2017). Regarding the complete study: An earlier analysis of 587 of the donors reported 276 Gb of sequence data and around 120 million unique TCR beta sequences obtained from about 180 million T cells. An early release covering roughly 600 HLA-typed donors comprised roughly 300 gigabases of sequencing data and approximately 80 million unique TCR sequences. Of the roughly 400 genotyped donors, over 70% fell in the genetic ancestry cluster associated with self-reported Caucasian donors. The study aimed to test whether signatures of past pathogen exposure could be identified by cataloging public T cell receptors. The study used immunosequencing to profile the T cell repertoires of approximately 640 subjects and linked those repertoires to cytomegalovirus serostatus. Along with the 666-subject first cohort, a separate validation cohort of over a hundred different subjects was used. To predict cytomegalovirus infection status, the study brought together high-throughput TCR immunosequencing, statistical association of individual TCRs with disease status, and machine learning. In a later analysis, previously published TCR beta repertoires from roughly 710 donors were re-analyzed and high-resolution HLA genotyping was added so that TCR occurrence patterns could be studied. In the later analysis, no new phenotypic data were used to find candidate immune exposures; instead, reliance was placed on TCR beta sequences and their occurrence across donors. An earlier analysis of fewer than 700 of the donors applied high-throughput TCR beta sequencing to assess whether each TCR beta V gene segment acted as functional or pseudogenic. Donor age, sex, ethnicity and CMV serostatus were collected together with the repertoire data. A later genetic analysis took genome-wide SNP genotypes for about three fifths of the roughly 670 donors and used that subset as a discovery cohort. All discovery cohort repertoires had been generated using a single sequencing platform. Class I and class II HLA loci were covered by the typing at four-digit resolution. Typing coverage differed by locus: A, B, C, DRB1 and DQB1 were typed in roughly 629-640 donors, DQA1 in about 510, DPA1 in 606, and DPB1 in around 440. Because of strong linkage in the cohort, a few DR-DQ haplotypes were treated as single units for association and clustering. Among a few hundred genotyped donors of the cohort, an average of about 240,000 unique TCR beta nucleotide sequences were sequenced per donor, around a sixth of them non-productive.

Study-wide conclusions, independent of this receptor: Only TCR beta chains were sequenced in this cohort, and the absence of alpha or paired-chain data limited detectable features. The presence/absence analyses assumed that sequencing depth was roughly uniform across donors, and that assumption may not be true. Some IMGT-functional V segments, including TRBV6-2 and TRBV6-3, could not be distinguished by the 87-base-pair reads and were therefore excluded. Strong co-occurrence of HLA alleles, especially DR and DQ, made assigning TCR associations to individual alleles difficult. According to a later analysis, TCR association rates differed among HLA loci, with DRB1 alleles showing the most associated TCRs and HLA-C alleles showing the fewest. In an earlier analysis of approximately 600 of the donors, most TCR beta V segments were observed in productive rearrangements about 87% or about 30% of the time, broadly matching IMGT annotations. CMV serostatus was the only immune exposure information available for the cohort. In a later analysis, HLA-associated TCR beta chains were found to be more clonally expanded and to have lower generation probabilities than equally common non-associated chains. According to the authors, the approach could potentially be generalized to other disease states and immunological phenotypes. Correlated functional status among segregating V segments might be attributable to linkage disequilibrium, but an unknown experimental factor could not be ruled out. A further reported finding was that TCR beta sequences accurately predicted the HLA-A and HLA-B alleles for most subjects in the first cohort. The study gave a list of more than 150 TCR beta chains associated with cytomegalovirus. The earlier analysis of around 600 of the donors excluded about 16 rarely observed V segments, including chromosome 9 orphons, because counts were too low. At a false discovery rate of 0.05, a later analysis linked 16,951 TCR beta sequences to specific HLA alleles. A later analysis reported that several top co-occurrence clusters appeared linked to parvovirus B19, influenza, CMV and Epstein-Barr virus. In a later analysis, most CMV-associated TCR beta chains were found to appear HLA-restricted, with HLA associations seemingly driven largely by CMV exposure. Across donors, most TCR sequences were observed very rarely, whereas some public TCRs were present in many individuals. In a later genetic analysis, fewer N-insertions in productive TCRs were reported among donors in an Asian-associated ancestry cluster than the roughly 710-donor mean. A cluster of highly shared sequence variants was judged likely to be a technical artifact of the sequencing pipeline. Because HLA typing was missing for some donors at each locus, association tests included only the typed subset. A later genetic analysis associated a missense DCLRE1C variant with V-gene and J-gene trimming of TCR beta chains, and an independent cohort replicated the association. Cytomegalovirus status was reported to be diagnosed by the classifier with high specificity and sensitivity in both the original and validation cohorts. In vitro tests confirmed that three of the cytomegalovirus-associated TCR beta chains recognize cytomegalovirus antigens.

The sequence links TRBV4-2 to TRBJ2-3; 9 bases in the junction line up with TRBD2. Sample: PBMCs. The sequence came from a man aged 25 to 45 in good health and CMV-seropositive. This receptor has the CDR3 CASSQDASGGRTDTQYF. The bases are TGTGCCAGCAGCCAAGATGCGAGCGGGGGGCGCACAGATACGCAGTATTTT.